The 27 T cell receptor beta chains reported below all come from one sample, sequenced in a study of regulatory T cells in long-lasting Graves disease. Time point noted: persistent/refractory GD, antithyroid drugs over 5 years with positive TRAb. The TCR library was made from RNA that had been extracted from PBMCs in TRIzol. With iRepertoire HTBI primers and Arm-PCR of CDR3 regions, TCR beta libraries were built. Each CDR3 protein gets one entry after TCRdb re-called the multiplex PCR reads with MiXCR. The data hold around 510,000 distinct CDR3 sequences, with around 20% observed a single time. The sample in question was peripheral blood mononuclear cells (PBMCs), obtained when the disease was refractory, from a patient treated with antithyroid drugs. These receptor sequences come from a female donor with Graves disease.

V is TRBV27 and J is TRBJ2-7; TRBD1 matches at 9 bases. The CDR3 is 15 amino acids. Per germline, CDR1 MNHEY and CDR2 SMNVEV (reference sequence). The junction had 9 bases not matched to a gene; V was cut back by 3 bases and J by 6 bases. The DNA for the CDR3 is TGTGCCAGCAGTTTGTCCCCGGGACAGGGAACCGAGCAGTACTTC. Encoded protein: CASSLSPGQGTEQYF.

There are many counts of this clonotype. V gene TRBV12-3 or TRBV12-4 combines with J gene TRBJ1-1, with D maybe TRBD1 (5 bases). V lost 6 bases and J lost 1, with 9 bases in between. The CDR3 spans 13 residues. CDR3 bases: TGTGCCAGCAGCCCGACAGAGAACACTGAAGCTTTCTTT. It yields the protein CASSPTENTEAFF.

This clonotype occurred many times. The rearrangement uses TRBV20-1 and TRBJ2-5; 11 positions agree with TRBD2. Trimming took 6 bases from V and 5 from J; bases not matched to a gene: 8. The CDR3 spans 14 residues. The germline CDR1 and CDR2 sequences are DFQATT and SNEGSKA (reference sequence). The CDR3 sequence: CSAWTSGLGETQYF. Here the CDR3 DNA reads TGCAGTGCCTGGACTAGCGGGCTCGGGGAGACCCAGTACTTC.

In this sample, this clonotype turned up many times. The rearrangement links TRBV9 to TRBJ2-2; no firm D call. Germline loops: CDR1 SGDLS, CDR2 YYNGEE. The CDR3 runs 16 residues. V was pared by 0 bases and J by 4 bases, with 13 bases between. The chain's CDR3 is CASSVGRAAATGELFF. CDR3 coding DNA: TGTGCCAGCAGCGTAGGTCGGGCTGCGGCCACCGGGGAGCTGTTTTTT.

In its sample, this clonotype was seen a few times. The chain has TRBV4-1 and TRBJ2-7, with 10 bases lining up with TRBD2. This CDR3 contains 14 residues. Looked up from germline, CDR1 is MGHRA and CDR2 is YSYEKL. The V and J ends lost 8 bases and 7 bases, in that order; junction bases with no gene match: 11. Written as DNA, the CDR3 is TGCGCCAGCTCCGAGGAAAGCGGGAGGGAGGAGCAGTACTTC. It is translated as CASSEESGREEQYF.

This clonotype was recorded at least ten times. The V and J genes are TRBV27 and TRBJ1-2; the D gene is possibly TRBD1 (5 bases). Germline CDR1 is MNHEY and CDR2 is SMNVEV (reference sequence). V gave up 3 bases and J gave up 3 bases, with 14 bases separating them. The CDR3 spans 15 residues. The CDR3 DNA follows: TGTGCCAGCAGTTTTCGTGGAGGGGCGCACTATGGCTACACCTTC. This encodes CASSFRGGAHYGYTF.

In its sample, this clonotype was seen many times. V gene TRBV27 combines with J gene TRBJ1-4; TRBD1 aligns across 8 bases. V was clipped by 1 base and J by 6 bases; unmatched bases: 10. The CDR3 consists of 17 residues. CDR1 is MNHEY, CDR2 SMNVEV, per germline (reference sequence). DNA for the CDR3: TGTGCCAGCAGTTTATGGGCAATACAGGGGGAGCATGAAAAACTGTTTTTT. Protein: CASSLWAIQGEHEKLFF. Variable domain in full (rest from reference TRBV27 and TRBJ1-4): EAQVTQNPRYLITVTGKKLTVTCSQNMNHEYMSWYRQDPGLGLRQIYYSMNVEVTDKGDVPEGYKVSRKEKRNFPLILESPSPNQTSLYFCASSLWAIQGEHEKLFFGSGTQLSVL.

For this clonotype: A much larger clone differs by one base, so this may be a read error. The chain uses TRBV11-2 and TRBJ2-7; no reliable D call. The V and J ends lost 2 bases and 5 bases respectively, with 4 bases between them. The CDR3 runs to 11 residues. Germline CDR1 and CDR2: SGHAT and FQNNGV. The DNA for the CDR3 is TGTGCCAGCAGCTTACAAAACGAGCAGTACTTC. Amino acids: CASSLQNEQYF.

V gene TRBV28 combines with J gene TRBJ2-7; tentatively, D is TRBD1 or TRBD2 (5 bases each). Trimming took off 3 bases at V and 2 bases at J, with 14 bases between the two ends. Germline CDR1 and CDR2: MDHEN and SYDVKM. The CDR3 sequence is 15 residues long. The CDR3 spells CASSLGRPSTYEQYF. Here the CDR3 DNA reads TGTGCCAGCAGTTTGGGGCGGCCTAGCACCTACGAGCAGTACTTC.

The rearrangement uses TRBV6-1 and TRBJ1-4; 10 bases align to TRBD1. From germline, CDR1 is MNHNS and CDR2 SASEGT. J gave up 4 bases and V 11 bases, and 16 bases lay outside the gene matches. This CDR3 region has 17 residues. The CDR3: CACRWGQGMGGNEKLFF. For the CDR3, the DNA is TGTGCCTGTCGCTGGGGACAGGGGATGGGTGGTAATGAAAAACTGTTTTTT.

V and J are TRBV6-1 and TRBJ2-7, with D perhaps TRBD2 (7 bases). This CDR3 region has 16 residues. Germline values: CDR1 MNHNS, CDR2 SASEGT. Deletions cut 6 bases from V and 0 bases from J, with 18 bases between. The CDR3 DNA reads as TGTGCCAGCAGCCAATTCGACGGGGGGCTCTCCTACGAGCAGTACTTC. It is translated as CASSQFDGGLSYEQYF.

In this sample, this clonotype turned up many times. J is TRBJ1-5 and V is TRBV12-3 or TRBV12-4; D possibly corresponds to TRBD1 (5 bases). CDR3 size: 15 residues. Trimming cost V 6 bases and J 2 bases, with 14 bases left between them. CDR3 sequence (DNA): TGTGCCAGCAGGCTGACAGTAGGACGCAATCAGCCCCAGCATTTT. Its translation: CASRLTVGRNQPQHF.

In its sample, this clonotype was seen many times. This rearrangement joins TRBV12-5 to TRBJ2-2, with 9 bases fitting TRBD1. The V segment lost 6 bases and the J segment 8 bases; nucleotides outside the gene matches: 4. Looked up from germline, CDR1 is LGHNT and CDR2 is FRNRAP. The CDR3 sequence is 13 residues long. The CDR3 reads CASGLDRGGELFF. The DNA of the CDR3 is TGTGCTAGTGGCCTGGACAGGGGAGGGGAGCTGTTTTTT. Drawing the rest from reference TRBV12-5 and TRBJ2-2, the complete variable domain is DARVTQTPRHKVTEMGQEVTMRCQPILGHNTVFWYRQTMMQGLELLAYFRNRAPLDDSGMPKDRFSAEMPDATLATLKIQPSEPRDSAVYFCASGLDRGGELFFGEGSRLTVL.

The sample holds a few counts of this clonotype. V is TRBV20-1 and J is TRBJ2-7, with D unresolved. Germline assignment: CDR1 DFQATT and CDR2 SNEGSKA (reference sequence). Trimming took 1 base from V and 3 from J, leaving 16 bases between them. The CDR3 totals 15 residues. CDR3 amino acids: CSARARITGYYEQYF. CDR3 nucleotide sequence: TGCAGTGCTAGAGCACGTATAACGGGCTACTACGAGCAGTACTTC.

The rearrangement joins TRBV29-1 to TRBJ1-1; D remains ambiguous. The CDR3 has 11 residues. The germline V gene encodes CDR1 SQVTM and CDR2 ANQGSEA. Trimming took off 5 bases at V and 1 base at J, with 5 bases between the two ends. CDR3 in amino acids: CSVPENTEAFF. The CDR3 DNA reads as TGCAGCGTTCCAGAGAACACTGAAGCTTTCTTT.

This clonotype has more than one count but fewer than ten. The rearrangement uses TRBV28 and TRBJ2-1; D may be TRBD1 (6 bases). In germline, CDR1 is MDHEN, CDR2 SYDVKM. V lost 3 bases, J lost 7 bases, and 13 bases lay in between. The CDR3 is 14 amino acids. The CDR3 region has the DNA TGTGCCAGCAGTTTCGCAGGGGCGAGGAATGAGCAGTTCTTC. Translating it yields CASSFAGARNEQFF.

This clonotype was counted many times. This chain connects TRBV11-1 to TRBJ2-7; weak D call: TRBD1 (5 bases). Trimming removed 5 bases at V and 0 bases at J, with 14 bases between. CDR1 and CDR2 from the germline V gene are SGHAT and FQDESV (reference sequence). The CDR3 covers 15 residues. CDR3 coding DNA: TGTGCCAGCAGCGCCGGACATCCTGGCTCCTACGAGCAGTACTTC. Its translation: CASSAGHPGSYEQYF. The variable domain in full, with the rest retrieved from reference TRBV11-1 and TRBJ2-7, is EAEVAQSPRYKITEKSQAVAFWCDPISGHATLYWYRQILGQGPELLVQFQDESVVDDSQLPKDRFSAERLKGVDSTLKIQPAELGDSAMYLCASSAGHPGSYEQYFGPGTRLTVT.

The sample holds many counts of this clonotype. V usage is TRBV27 and J usage is TRBJ2-7, with 8 bases that match TRBD1. CDR3 size: 14 residues. J lost 5 bases, V lost 5 bases, and 8 bases had no gene match. Germline V CDR1 and CDR2: MNHEY, SMNVEV (reference sequence). The CDR3 here is CASSTTGQGNEQYF. CDR3 sequence (DNA): TGTGCCAGCAGTACGACCGGACAGGGTAACGAGCAGTACTTC.

The genes are TRBV19 and TRBJ2-7; 8 bases fit TRBD2. This CDR3 spans 15 amino acids. V dropped 2 bases and J dropped 1; count of bases not matched to a gene: 4. Germline CDR1 reads LNHDA; CDR2 reads SQIVND (reference sequence). CDR3 sequence reads: CASSINPSGSYEQYF. DNA of the CDR3: TGTGCCAGTAGTATAAATCCTAGCGGGTCCTACGAGCAGTACTTC.

This chain uses TRBV6-1 with TRBJ1-5; D unresolved. Germline V CDR1 and CDR2: MNHNS, SASEGT. The ends were cut back, 5 bases at V and 1 base at J, with 6 bases in the middle. The CDR3 length is 13 residues. The CDR3 region is CASSRLSNQPQHF. CDR3 bases: TGTGCCAGCAGTCGCTTGAGCAATCAGCCCCAGCATTTT.

To note about this clonotype: A read error may explain this, as a much larger clone is one base away. This rearrangement joins TRBV24-1 to TRBJ1-2, with D hard to call. The CDR3 consists of 14 residues. CDR1 KGHDR and CDR2 SFDVKD come from the germline V gene. This chain's CDR3 is CATGEANGYYGYTF. DNA of the CDR3: TGTGCCACCGGTGAAGCCAACGGTTACTATGGCTACACCTTC.

The chain couples TRBV20-1 to TRBJ2-3; D possibly matches TRBD1 or TRBD2 (5 bases each). Germline assignment: CDR1 DFQATT and CDR2 SNEGSKA (reference sequence). Trimming took 0 bases from V and 0 from J, leaving 13 bases between them. The CDR3 is 16 amino acids. CDR3 in DNA: TGCAGTGCTAGAGATGAGGGGTCCCATAGCACAGATACGCAGTATTTT. Translating it yields CSARDEGSHSTDTQYF.

J is TRBJ2-2 and V is TRBV10-2; 7 positions match TRBD1. The CDR3 loop spans 14 amino acids. The germline V gene encodes CDR1 WSHSY and CDR2 SAAADI. J gave up 3 bases and V 4 bases, and 2 bases lay outside the gene matches. DNA for the CDR3: TGCGCCAGCAGTGTAACAGGGGACACCGGGGAGCTGTTTTTT. Encoded protein: CASSVTGDTGELFF.

This clonotype was counted many times. This chain uses TRBV18 with TRBJ2-7; TRBD2 agrees at 7 bases. Unmatched junction bases numbered 8, after V lost 3 bases and J lost 6 bases. Looked up from germline, CDR1 is KGHSH and CDR2 is LQKENI. The CDR3 loop spans 14 amino acids. The CDR3 DNA follows: TGTGCCAGCTCACCGCTGGACCGGGGGGTCGAGCAGTACTTC. Its translation: CASSPLDRGVEQYF.

This clonotype was seen at least ten times. V usage is TRBV28 and J usage is TRBJ2-7; TRBD2 aligns across 7 bases. This CDR3 has 15 amino acids. J was trimmed by 8 bases and V by 5 bases; bases with no gene match: 15. Germline CDR1 reads MDHEN; CDR2 reads SYDVKM. The CDR3 sequence is CASSKRASGASKQYF. The CDR3 nucleotides are TGTGCCAGCAGTAAACGGGCTAGCGGAGCCTCAAAGCAGTACTTC.

This clonotype has just a few counts. V and J are TRBV24-1 and TRBJ2-1; 7 bases map to TRBD2. This CDR3 spans 16 amino acids. Germline V CDR1 and CDR2: KGHDR, SFDVKD. Trimming took 3 bases from V and 0 from J; bases not matched to a gene: 4. The CDR3 reads CATSDPGGSSYNEQFF. The CDR3 nucleotides read TGTGCCACCAGTGATCCCGGGGGGAGCTCCTACAATGAGCAGTTCTTC.

V gene TRBV20-1 combines with J gene TRBJ2-6, with 8 bases that match TRBD1. Germline V lookup: CDR1 DFQATT, CDR2 SNEGSKA (reference sequence). This CDR3 region has 15 residues. Trimming took 6 bases from V and 2 from J; bases not matched to a gene: 6. The CDR3 DNA reads as TGCAGTGCAAGACAGGGGTGGACTGGGGCCAACGTCCTGACTTTC. This encodes CSARQGWTGANVLTF.